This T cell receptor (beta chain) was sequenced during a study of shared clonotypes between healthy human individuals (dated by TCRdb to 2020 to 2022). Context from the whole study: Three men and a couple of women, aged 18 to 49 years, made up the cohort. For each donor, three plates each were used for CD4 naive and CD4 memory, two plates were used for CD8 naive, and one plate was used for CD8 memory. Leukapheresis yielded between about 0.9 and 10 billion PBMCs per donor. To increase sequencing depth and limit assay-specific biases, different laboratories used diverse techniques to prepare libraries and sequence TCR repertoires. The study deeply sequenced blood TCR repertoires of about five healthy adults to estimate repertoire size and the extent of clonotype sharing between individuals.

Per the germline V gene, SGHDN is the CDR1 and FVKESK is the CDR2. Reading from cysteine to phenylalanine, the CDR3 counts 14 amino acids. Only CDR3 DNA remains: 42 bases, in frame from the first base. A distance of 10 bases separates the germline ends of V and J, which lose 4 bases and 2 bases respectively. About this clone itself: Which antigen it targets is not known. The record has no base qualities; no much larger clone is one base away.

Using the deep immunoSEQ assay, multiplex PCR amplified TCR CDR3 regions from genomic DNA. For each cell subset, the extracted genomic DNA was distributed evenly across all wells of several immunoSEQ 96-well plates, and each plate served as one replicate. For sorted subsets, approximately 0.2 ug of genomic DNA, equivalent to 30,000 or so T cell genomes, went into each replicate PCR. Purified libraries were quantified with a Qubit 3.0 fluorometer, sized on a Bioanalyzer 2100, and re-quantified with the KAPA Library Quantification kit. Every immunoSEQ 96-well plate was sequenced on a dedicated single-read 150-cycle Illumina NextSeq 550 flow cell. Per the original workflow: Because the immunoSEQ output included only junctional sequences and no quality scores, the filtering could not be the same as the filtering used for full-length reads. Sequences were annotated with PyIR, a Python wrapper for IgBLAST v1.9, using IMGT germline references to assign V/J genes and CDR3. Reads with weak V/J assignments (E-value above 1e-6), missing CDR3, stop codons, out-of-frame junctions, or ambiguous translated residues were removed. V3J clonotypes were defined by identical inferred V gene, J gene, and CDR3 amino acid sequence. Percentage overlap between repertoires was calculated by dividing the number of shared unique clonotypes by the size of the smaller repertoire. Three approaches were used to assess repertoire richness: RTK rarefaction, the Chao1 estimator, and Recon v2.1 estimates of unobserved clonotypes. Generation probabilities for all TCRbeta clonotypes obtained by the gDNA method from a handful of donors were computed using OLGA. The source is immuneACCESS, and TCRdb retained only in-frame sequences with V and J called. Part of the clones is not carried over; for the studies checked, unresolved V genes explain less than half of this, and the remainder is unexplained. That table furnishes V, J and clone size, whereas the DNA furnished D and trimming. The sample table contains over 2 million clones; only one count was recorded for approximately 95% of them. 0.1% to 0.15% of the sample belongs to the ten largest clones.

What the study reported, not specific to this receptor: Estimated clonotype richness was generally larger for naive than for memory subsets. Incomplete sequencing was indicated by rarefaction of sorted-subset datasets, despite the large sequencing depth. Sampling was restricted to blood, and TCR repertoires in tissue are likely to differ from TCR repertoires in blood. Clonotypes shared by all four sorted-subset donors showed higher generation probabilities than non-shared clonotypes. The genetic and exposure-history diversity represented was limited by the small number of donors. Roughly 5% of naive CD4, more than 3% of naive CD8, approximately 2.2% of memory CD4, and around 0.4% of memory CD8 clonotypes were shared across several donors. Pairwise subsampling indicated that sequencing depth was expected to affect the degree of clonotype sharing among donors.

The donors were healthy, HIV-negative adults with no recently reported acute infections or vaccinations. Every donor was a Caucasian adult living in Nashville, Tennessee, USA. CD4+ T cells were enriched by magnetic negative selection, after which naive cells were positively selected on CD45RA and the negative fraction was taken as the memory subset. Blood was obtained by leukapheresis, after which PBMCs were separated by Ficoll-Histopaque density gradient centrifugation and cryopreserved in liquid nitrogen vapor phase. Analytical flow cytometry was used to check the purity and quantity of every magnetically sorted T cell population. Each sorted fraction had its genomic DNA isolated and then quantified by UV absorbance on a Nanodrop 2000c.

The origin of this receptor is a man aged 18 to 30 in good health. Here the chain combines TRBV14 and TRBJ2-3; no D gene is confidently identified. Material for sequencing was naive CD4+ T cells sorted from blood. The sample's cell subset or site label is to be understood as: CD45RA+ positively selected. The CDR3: CASSRPANTDTQYF. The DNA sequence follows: TGTGCCAGCAGCCGACCGGCGAACACAGATACGCAGTATTTT.